This is a list of T cell receptor beta chains from one sample in a study of vaccination and CD4 T cells after COVID-19. TCRdb independently ran MiXCR on the PCR reads; one entry per CDR3 protein. The repertoire holds about 14,000 distinct CDR3 sequences, with 58% as singletons. Which antigens these TCRs recognize remains unknown. The sample here was cultured CD4+ T cells from blood, taken after SARS-CoV-2 vaccination. The receptors were gathered from a human donor with COVID-19. CDR3s include the opening cysteine and the closing phenylalanine or tryptophan. A D gene is named only where the DNA matches it firmly. Clone sizes are given selectively: once, few, many, or a class where the clone is expanded.

NA,TRBJ2-2,TRBV2,NA,TGTGCCAGCAGTGAAAGATGGGGGGAGCTGTTTTTT,CASSERWGELFF
NA,TRBJ1-5,TRBV7-2,NA,TGTGCCAGCAGCTTAGTTCAGGGACAGCCCCAGCATTTT,CASSLVQGQPQHF
NA,TRBJ2-1,TRBV19,TRBD2,TGTGCCAGTAGTATACCGGGACTAGCGGGCCCCGGTTCCAATGAGCAGTTCTTC,CASSIPGLAGPGSNEQFF
NA,TRBJ2-3,TRBV4-2,NA,TGTGCCAGCAGCCAAGATCTAAGGGTAGATACGCAGTATTTT,CASSQDLRVDTQYF
NA,TRBJ1-2,TRBV19,TRBD1,TGTGCCAGTTCGAGGGGGCGGGACTATGGCTACACCTTC,CASSRGRDYGYTF
NA,TRBJ2-7,TRBV20-1,NA,TGCAGTGCTACGAACCCGCGTAACTACGAGCAGTACTTC,CSATNPRNYEQYF
few,TRBJ1-5,TRBV6-5,NA,TGTGCCAGCAGTTACGGACAAAACAATCAGCCCCAGCATTTT,CASSYGQNNQPQHF
NA,TRBJ1-5,TRBV6-1,NA,TGTGCCAGCAGTGAAGCGCTCGGTTGGGATCGGCCCCAGCATTTT,CASSEALGWDRPQHF
NA,TRBJ2-2,TRBV20-1,NA,TGCAGTGCTAGGACGCATTTGAACACCGGGGAGCTGTTTTTT,CSARTHLNTGELFF
NA,TRBJ1-5,TRBV6-4,TRBD1,TGTGCCAGCCATAGGGGGCAGTCCCTTAGCAATCAGCCCCAGCATTTT,CASHRGQSLSNQPQHF
NA,TRBJ1-1,TRBV7-2,TRBD1,TGTGCCAGCAGTCAAGACAGGGGGTCAGGAGCTTTCTTT,CASSQDRGSGAFF
NA,TRBJ2-5,TRBV5-4,NA,TGTGCCAGCAGCCCTGGGACTCCCACCCAGACCCAGTACTTC,CASSPGTPTQTQYF
few,TRBJ1-2,TRBV27,TRBD1,TGTGCCAGCAGCTTCCGGGACAGGGATTATGGCTACACCTTC,CASSFRDRDYGYTF
NA,TRBJ1-6,TRBV7-3,NA,TGTGCCAGCAGCTATCAGGGGTCCAATTCACCCCTCCACTTT,CASSYQGSNSPLHF
few,TRBJ1-2,TRBV6-1,TRBD1,TGTGCCAGCAAACCTCCGGGACAGGTTTCCCATGGCTACACCTTC,CASKPPGQVSHGYTF
few,TRBJ1-1,TRBV7-9,NA,TGTGCCAGCAGCTCGAACAGAGGGGAGGGGGTGGCTTTCTTT,CASSSNRGEGVAFF
NA,TRBJ1-2,TRBV9,TRBD1,TGTGCCAGCAGCGTAGAGAGACAGGGCGTTGGCTACACCTTC,CASSVERQGVGYTF